This T cell receptor beta chain originates from a study of cytomegalovirus exposure and HLA in healthy donors. Study information: The 120 or so validation repertoires were produced on the same platform as the 550 to 700 repertoires of the first cohort. This was reported in a later analysis.

Repertoires were generated with immunoSEQ multiplex PCR, while TCRdb's copy carries only in-frame clones and drops some. The sample lists about 360,000 clones; roughly 90% were seen once. Note on this clone: No antigen is known for it.

V trimming: 4 bases; J trimming: 1 base; junction bases outside the gene matches: 3. The CDR3 is 14 residues long. Germline V gives CDR1 MNHEY, CDR2 SVGAGI. General observations from the study: A few CMV-associated chains were confirmed in vitro to be specific for CMV antigens. The majority of TCR sequences were rare, yet some public TCRs appeared in many donors.

The donors were in the approximately 120-subject validation cohort, distinct from the approximately 670-subject first cohort. The sample consisted of PBMCs. The receptor was derived from a woman between 18 and 29 years old in good health and CMV-seronegative. The genes are TRBV6-5 and TRBJ1-1; the match to TRBD1 covers 7 bases. DNA for the CDR3: TGTGCCAGCAGTTTTTGGACAGGGAACACTGAAGCTTTCTTT. Its translation is CASSFWTGNTEAFF.